A single sample is the source of the 7 T cell receptor beta chains below, sequenced in a study of blood T cell repertoires in COVID-19. Generated by immunoSEQ multiplex PCR, the TCRdb table keeps only in-frame clones and is missing some. The repertoire holds 170,000 or so clones, with around 89% as singletons. The material sequenced was peripheral blood. All receptors come from a young man who had recovered from COVID-19.

The chain couples TRBV10-3 to TRBJ2-1, with TRBD2 matching 7 bases. V shed 6 bases and J 7 bases; nucleotides not matched to a gene: 6. Looked up from germline, CDR1 is ENHRY and CDR2 is SYGVKD. The CDR3 is 13 residues long. CDR3 sequence: CAIRGEGRNEQFF. The CDR3 DNA reads TGTGCCATCAGGGGGGAGGGTCGGAATGAGCAGTTCTTC.

A remark on this clone: An end of the junction differs from the germline gene, which may be a read error. The V call is TRBV7-7, the J call TRBJ2-5, with D perhaps TRBD2 (6 bases). From germline, CDR1 is SSHAT and CDR2 FNYEAQ (reference sequence). The CDR3 runs to 13 residues. The CDR3 nucleotides are TGTGCTAGCAGCCCTGGGACTGAAGAGACCCAGTACTTC. The encoded protein is CASSPGTEETQYF.

The rearrangement uses TRBV3-1 (or the pseudogene TRBV3-2) and TRBJ1-4; weak D call: TRBD1 (5 bases). CDR3 size: 16 residues. V gave up 1 base and J gave up 2 bases, with 11 bases separating them. Looked up from germline, CDR1 is LGHDT and CDR2 is YNNKEL (reference sequence). The CDR3 sequence is CASSQVGAGTNEKLFF. Written as DNA, the CDR3 is TGTGCCAGCAGCCAAGTCGGGGCGGGGACTAATGAAAAACTGTTTTTT.

V is TRBV11-2 and J is TRBJ2-7, with D possibly matching TRBD1 (6 bases). The germline V and J ends were trimmed by 5 bases and 13 bases, with 15 bases remaining between them. This CDR3 has 11 amino acids. The germline gives CDR1 SGHAT, CDR2 FQNNGV. The CDR3, as DNA: TGTGCCAGCAGCCGTTCGGACAGAATCTACTTC. It is translated as CASSRSDRIYF.

For this clone: This same CDR3 is encoded by further DNA sequences in the sample. The V gene is TRBV6-2 or TRBV6-3, the J gene TRBJ1-1; perhaps TRBD1 as D (5 bases). Germline-derived CDR1 and CDR2 are MNHEY and SVGEGT. The CDR3 is 14 amino acids. Trimming removed 2 bases at V and 5 bases at J, with 12 bases between. This CDR3 is CASSYGGGVTEAFF. The CDR3 DNA reads TGTGCCAGCAGTTACGGGGGGGGAGTAACTGAAGCTTTCTTT.

The V gene is TRBV14, the J gene TRBJ2-1, with 13 bases identical to TRBD2. This CDR3 has 14 amino acids. Germline CDR1 reads SGHDN; CDR2 reads FVKESK. V dropped 4 bases and J dropped 8; count of bases not matched to a gene: 2. CDR3 residues: CASSRTSGSYEQFF. CDR3 coding DNA: TGTGCCAGCAGCCGGACTAGCGGGAGTTATGAGCAGTTCTTC.

This chain joins TRBV5-6 and TRBJ1-5; 9 positions agree with TRBD1. V dropped 4 bases and J dropped 4; count of bases not matched to a gene: 9. The germline V gene has CDR1 SGHDT and CDR2 YYEEEE. The CDR3 contains 16 residues. The CDR3 DNA reads as TGTGCCAGCAGCGCCGGGACAGGGATTGGAAATCAGCCCCAGCATTTT. Amino acid sequence: CASSAGTGIGNQPQHF.